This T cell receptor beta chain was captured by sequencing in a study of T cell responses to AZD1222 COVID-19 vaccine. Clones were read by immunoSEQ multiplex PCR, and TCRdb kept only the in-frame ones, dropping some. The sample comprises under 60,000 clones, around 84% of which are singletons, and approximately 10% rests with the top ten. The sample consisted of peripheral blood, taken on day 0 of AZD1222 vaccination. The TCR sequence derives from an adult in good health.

CDR3 loop: CASSSDRFTGELFF. CDR3 bases: TGTGCCAGCAGTTCCGACAGATTCACCGGGGAGCTGTTTTTT. The gene calls are TRBV27 and TRBJ2-2; D possibly corresponds to TRBD1 (5 bases). V dropped 4 bases and J dropped 4 bases, with 10 bases sitting between them. Germline CDR1 MNHEY, CDR2 SMNVEV (reference sequence). The CDR3 length is 14 residues.